The entry that follows covers one T cell receptor (beta chain) sequence. Its antigen is currently not known. The record has no base qualities; no much larger clone is one base away. What this sample's treatment or condition label stands for: approximately nine-day PBMC culture with coronavirus spike peptide pools or control peptides (ViraFEST assay). The ViraFEST assay was used in the study, in which antigen-specific T cells were expanded with peptide pools and expanded clonotypes were subsequently identified by TCR sequencing. The convalescent patients' positive SARS-CoV-2 PCR tests fell between March and December 2020, which was before the Alpha, Beta and Delta variants emerged in the United States. PBMCs were cultured at around 2 million per well in IMDM supplemented with about 5.5% human AB serum and 10 IU/ml IL-2, with approximately 9.5 ug/ml peptide pools added. On days 3 and 7, half of the culture medium was replaced with fresh IL-2-containing medium. After 10 days of culture, CD4+ T cells were isolated by negative selection using the EasySep CD4+ T cell isolation kit. Ficoll-Paque Plus gradient centrifugation was used to isolate PBMCs from whole blood, and the isolated PBMCs were then either used fresh or cryopreserved at -140C. Culture conditions were generally each tested in triplicate wells.

The data were taken from a study of vaccination and CD4 T cells after COVID-19 (dated by TCRdb to 2022 to 2024). A note on the overall study: Convalescent patients had a positive SARS-CoV-2 result on nasal swab PCR, and of these patients, several had mild disease and one had severe disease. The convalescent cohort included six males and four females, with two Hispanic individuals, seven Caucasians, two Asians and one multiracial person. Two doses of either the Pfizer-BioNTech BNT162b2 vaccine (n=8) or the Moderna mRNA-1273 vaccine (n=2) were administered to participants. Post-COVID blood samples were collected from convalescent patients a median of around 100 days after diagnosis, with a range of roughly 35 to 161 days. Post-vaccine blood samples were obtained a median of about 72 days after the second vaccine dose, with a range of roughly 13 to 250 days. Culture stimuli were overlapping spike peptide pools from SARS-CoV-2 and from the common cold coronaviruses HCoV-NL63, HCoV-OC43 and HCoV-229E. In control cultures, a CEFX viral epitope pool was used as positive control, an HIV-1 Nef peptide pool was used as negative control, or no peptide was added. In 10 COVID-19 convalescent patients and a few infection-naive healthy vaccine recipients, the spike-specific CD4+ TCR repertoire before mRNA vaccination was compared with the repertoire after mRNA vaccination.

Findings and caveats that apply to the study as a whole: The study included relatively few convalescent patients and did not analyze early timepoints after natural infection. Nearly all vaccine-specific clones in convalescent patients (304 of 307) were mono-reactive for SARS-CoV-2 spike rather than cross-reactive with common cold coronaviruses. The median number of SARS-CoV-2-reactive clonotypes rose from around 20 after infection to about 40 after vaccination, but the change was not significant. Among the post-vaccine SARS-CoV-2-reactive clones in convalescent patients, a median approximately 90% showed up only after vaccination, which suggests vaccine-specific priming.

The library relied on PCR. At the Johns Hopkins FTIC core, DNA from the cultured CD4+ T cells underwent TCR sequencing with the Oncomine TCR Beta short-read assay. The QIAamp micro DNA kit was used to extract genomic DNA from the cultured CD4+ T cells. Oncomine TCR Beta libraries from cultured CD4+ T cells were pooled using unique dual indexes and sequenced on an Illumina iSeq 100. Processing in the source paper ran as follows. Non-productive sequences were removed, and CDR3s that did not start with C, did not end with F or W, or were shorter than 7 amino acids were discarded. The MANAFEST web application identified antigen-specific clonotypes by comparing peptide-stimulated wells against reference wells and other culture wells. An FDR below 0.05, an odds ratio above 5, and a productive frequency above 0.1% in at least two of three replicate wells were required for clones to be considered positive. A clonotype was classed as cross-reactive if the clonotype showed significant expansion both in SARS-CoV-2 spike wells and in at least one common cold coronavirus spike condition. Using R version 3.6.1, CDR3 homology was evaluated through Levenshtein distances (stringdist) along with unrooted phylogenetic trees (ape). The public reads were reanalyzed by TCRdb: fastp trimming at Q25, MiXCR alignment, in-frame beta chains only. When rows share a CDR3 protein, they turn into one entry using the most common DNA and genes. The V and J calls come from TCRdb's annotation, not from the publication. The sample table lists under 20,000 distinct CDR3 sequences, roughly 55% of them with a count of one. Together, the top ten hold roughly 15% of the sample.

CDR1 MNHEY and CDR2 SMNVEV were looked up in the germline V gene (reference sequence). V is reduced by 10 bases and J by 6 bases, leaving a spacing of 24 bases between them. Counted from cysteine to phenylalanine, this CDR3 has 15 amino acids. Of the read, only the CDR3 DNA is kept; its 45 bases are in frame from base 1. The input for sequencing was CD4+ T cells from blood, cultured in vitro, taken before SARS-CoV-2 vaccination. The clonotype was recovered from a human donor who had recovered from COVID-19. Recombination joined TRBV27 with TRBJ1-2; 6 matching bases give a weak D call of TRBD1. The CDR3 is CATTSTGGGVNGYTF. In nucleotides, the sequence is TGTGCCACCACCTCGACGGGGGGCGGGGTGAATGGCTACACCTTC.